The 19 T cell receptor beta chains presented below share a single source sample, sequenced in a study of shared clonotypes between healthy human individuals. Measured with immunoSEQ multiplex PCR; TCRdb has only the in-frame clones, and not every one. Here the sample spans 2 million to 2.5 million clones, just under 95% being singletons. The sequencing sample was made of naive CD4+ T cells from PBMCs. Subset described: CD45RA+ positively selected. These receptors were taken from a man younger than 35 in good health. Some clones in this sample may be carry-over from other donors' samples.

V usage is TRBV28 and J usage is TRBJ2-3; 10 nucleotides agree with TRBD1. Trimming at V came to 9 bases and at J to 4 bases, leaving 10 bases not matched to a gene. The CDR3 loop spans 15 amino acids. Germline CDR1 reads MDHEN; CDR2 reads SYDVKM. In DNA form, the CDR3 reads TGTGCCAGTAGCCGGACAGGGGGTACGGCAGATACGCAGTATTTT. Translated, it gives CASSRTGGTADTQYF.

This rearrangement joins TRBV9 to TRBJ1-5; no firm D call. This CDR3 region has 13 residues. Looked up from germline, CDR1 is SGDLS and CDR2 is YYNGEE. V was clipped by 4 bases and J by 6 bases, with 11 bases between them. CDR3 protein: CASSPNHGQPQHF. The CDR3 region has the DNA TGTGCCAGCAGCCCGAATCACGGTCAGCCCCAGCATTTT.

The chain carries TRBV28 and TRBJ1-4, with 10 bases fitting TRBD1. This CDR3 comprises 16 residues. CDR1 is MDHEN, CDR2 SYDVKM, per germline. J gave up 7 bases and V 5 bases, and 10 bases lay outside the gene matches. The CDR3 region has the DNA TGTGCCAGCAGTCGGATAGATGGGACAGGGGTTGAAAAACTGTTTTTT. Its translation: CASSRIDGTGVEKLFF. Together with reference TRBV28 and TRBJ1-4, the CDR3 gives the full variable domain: DVKVTQSSRYLVKRTGEKVFLECVQDMDHENMFWYRQDPGLGLRLIYFSYDVKMKEKGDIPEGYSVSREKKERFSLILESASTNQTSMYLCASSRIDGTGVEKLFFGSGTQLSVL.

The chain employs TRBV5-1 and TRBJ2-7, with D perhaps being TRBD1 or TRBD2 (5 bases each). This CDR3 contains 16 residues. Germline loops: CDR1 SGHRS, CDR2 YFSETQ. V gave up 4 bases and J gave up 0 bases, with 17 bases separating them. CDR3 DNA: TGCGCCAGCAGCCGCCCCCAGGCAGGGAGCTCCTACGAGCAGTACTTC. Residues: CASSRPQAGSSYEQYF.

The CDR3 is CASNKGYSGNTIYF. The CDR3 DNA reads as TGTGCCAGCAACAAAGGTTACTCTGGAAACACCATATATTTT. This rearrangement joins TRBV28 to TRBJ1-3; D gene uncertain. V lost 7 bases, J lost 0 bases, and 10 bases lay in between. The CDR3 has 14 residues. Looked up from germline, CDR1 is MDHEN and CDR2 is SYDVKM.

This CDR3 reads CASSSQPGANVLTF. The CDR3 region has the DNA TGTGCCAGCAGCTCGCAACCTGGGGCCAACGTCCTGACTTTC. The V gene is TRBV7-2, the J gene TRBJ2-6; D is uncertain. The CDR3 has 14 amino acids. Looked up from germline, CDR1 is SGHTA and CDR2 is FQGNSA. The V end lost 4 bases, the J end lost 2 bases, and 6 bases lay between the germline ends.

CDR3 DNA: TGCGCCAGCAGCTTGGTGGGACAGGGGACCACCGGGGAGCTGTTTTTT. This gives the protein CASSLVGQGTTGELFF. V gene TRBV5-1 combines with J gene TRBJ2-2; 10 bases match TRBD1. This CDR3 comprises 16 residues. Looked up from germline, CDR1 is SGHRS and CDR2 is YFSETQ. Trimming at V came to 0 bases and at J to 4 bases, leaving 3 bases not matched to a gene.

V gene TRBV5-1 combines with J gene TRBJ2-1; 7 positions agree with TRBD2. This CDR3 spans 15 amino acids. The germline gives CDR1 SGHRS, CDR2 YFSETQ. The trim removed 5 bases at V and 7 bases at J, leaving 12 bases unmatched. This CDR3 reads CASRPSGTTANEQFF. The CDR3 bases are TGCGCCAGCAGACCGTCCGGGACTACCGCAAATGAGCAGTTCTTC.

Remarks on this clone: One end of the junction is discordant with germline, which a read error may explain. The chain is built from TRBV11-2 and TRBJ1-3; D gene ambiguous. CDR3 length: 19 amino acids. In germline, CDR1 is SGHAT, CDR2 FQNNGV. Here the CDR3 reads CASSFLQNPWTDSGNTTYF. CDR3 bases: TGTGCCAGCAGCTTCCTACAGAACCCCTGGACTGATTCCGGAAACACCACATATTTT.

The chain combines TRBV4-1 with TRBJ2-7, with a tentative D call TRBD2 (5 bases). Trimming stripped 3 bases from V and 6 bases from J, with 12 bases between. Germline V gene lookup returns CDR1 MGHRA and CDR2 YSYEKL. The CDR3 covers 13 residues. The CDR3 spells CASSQSSAGEQYF. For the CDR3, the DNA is TGCGCCAGCAGCCAGTCCAGCGCGGGCGAGCAGTACTTC.

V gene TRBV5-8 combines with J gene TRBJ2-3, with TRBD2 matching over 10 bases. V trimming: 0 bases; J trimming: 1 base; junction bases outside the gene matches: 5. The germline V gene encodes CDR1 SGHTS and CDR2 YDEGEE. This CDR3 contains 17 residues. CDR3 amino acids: CASSLGTSGVGTDTQYF. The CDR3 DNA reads TGTGCCAGCAGCTTGGGGACTAGCGGAGTAGGCACAGATACGCAGTATTTT. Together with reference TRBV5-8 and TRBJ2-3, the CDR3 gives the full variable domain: EAGVTQSPTHLIKTRGQQATLRCSPISGHTSVYWYQQALGLGLQFLLWYDEGEERNRGNFPPRFSGRQFPNYSSELNVNALELEDSALYLCASSLGTSGVGTDTQYFGPGTRLTVL.

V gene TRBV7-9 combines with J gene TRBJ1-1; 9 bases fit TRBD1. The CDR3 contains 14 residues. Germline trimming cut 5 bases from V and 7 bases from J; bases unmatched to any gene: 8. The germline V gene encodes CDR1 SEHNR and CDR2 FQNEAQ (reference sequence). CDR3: CASSPRDREGEAFF. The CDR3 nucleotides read TGTGCCAGCAGCCCCCGGGACAGGGAGGGTGAAGCTTTCTTT.

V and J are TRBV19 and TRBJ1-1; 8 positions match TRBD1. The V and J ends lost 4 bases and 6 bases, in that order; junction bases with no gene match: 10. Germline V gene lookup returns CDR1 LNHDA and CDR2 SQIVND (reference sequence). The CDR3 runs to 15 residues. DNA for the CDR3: TGTGCCAGTAGTACTCCCCGACAGGGGCTGTCTGAAGCTTTCTTT. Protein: CASSTPRQGLSEAFF.

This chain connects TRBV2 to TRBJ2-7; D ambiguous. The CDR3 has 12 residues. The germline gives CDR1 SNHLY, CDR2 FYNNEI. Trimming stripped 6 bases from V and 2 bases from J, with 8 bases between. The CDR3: CASRTVAYEQYF. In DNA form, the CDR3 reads TGTGCCAGCAGGACGGTGGCCTACGAGCAGTACTTC.

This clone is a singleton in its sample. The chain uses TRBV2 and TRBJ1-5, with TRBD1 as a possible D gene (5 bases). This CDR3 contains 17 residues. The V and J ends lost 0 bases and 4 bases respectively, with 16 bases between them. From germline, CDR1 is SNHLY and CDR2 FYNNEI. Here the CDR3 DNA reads TGTGCCAGCAGTGAAGCCGGGGAGGGGCCGAGGAATCAGCCCCAGCATTTT. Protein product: CASSEAGEGPRNQPQHF.

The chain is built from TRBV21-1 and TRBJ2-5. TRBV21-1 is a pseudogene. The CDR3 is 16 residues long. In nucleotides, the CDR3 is TGTGCCAGCAGCAAAGGGGCCACCTCCGGGCAAGAGACCCAGTACTTC. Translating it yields CASSKGATSGQETQYF.

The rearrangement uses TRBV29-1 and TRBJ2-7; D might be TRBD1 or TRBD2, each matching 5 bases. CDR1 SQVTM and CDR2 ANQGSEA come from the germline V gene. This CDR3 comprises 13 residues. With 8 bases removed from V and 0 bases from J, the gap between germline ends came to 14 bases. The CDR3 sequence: CSYPGPSSYEQYF. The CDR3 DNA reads TGCAGCTACCCGGGACCGAGCTCCTACGAGCAGTACTTC.

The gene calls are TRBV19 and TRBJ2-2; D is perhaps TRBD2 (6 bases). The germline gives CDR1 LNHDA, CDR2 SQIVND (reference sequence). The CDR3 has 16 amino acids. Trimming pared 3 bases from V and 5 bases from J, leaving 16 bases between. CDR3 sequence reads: CASSIGRLMETGELFF. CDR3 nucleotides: TGTGCCAGTAGTATTGGGAGGCTGATGGAGACCGGGGAGCTGTTTTTT.

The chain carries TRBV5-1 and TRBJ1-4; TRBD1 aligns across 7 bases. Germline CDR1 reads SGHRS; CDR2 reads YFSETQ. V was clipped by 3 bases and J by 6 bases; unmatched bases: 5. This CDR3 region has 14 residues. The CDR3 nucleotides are TGCGCCAGCAGCTCCGGGACAGCTTATGAAAAACTGTTTTTT. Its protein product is CASSSGTAYEKLFF. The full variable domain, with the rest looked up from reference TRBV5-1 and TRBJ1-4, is KAGVTQTPRYLIKTRGQQVTLSCSPISGHRSVSWYQQTPGQGLQFLFEYFSETQRNKGNFPGRFSGRQFSNSRSEMNVSTLELGDSALYLCASSSGTAYEKLFFGSGTQLSVL.